A selection of T cell receptor beta chains follows, all from one sample in a study. TCRdb reprocessed the RT-PCR reads via MiXCR and lists one record per CDR3 protein. The sample has hundreds of thousands of distinct CDR3 sequences; approximately 14% are singletons. The sample consisted of memory CD4+ T cells from blood. The receptor source for this set is a female donor in good health, serving as a healthy control. CDR3s include the opening cysteine and the closing phenylalanine or tryptophan. D genes are given only for firm matches. For some rows the clone size is stated as once, few or many, or as a class when expanded; others skip it.

d_call | j_call | v_call | clone_size | cdr3_nt | cdr3_aa
TRBD1 | TRBJ2-1 | TRBV5-1 | few | TGCGCCAGCAGCGAAGGGACAGGGGTTGGGAGAGAACAGTTCTTC | CASSEGTGVGREQFF
TRBD1 | TRBJ1-3 | TRBV20-1 | few | TGCAGTGCGACACGGACAGACCGACAGGGGAAATCTGGAAACACCATATATTTT | CSATRTDRQGKSGNTIYF
NA | TRBJ2-5 | TRBV7-2 | few | TGTGCCAGCAGCTTGGGTAACGTGGGGGAGACCCAGTACTTC | CASSLGNVGETQYF
NA | TRBJ2-5 | TRBV7-3 | NA | TGTGCCAGCAGCTTCGCAGGGGCGGAGACCCAGTACTTC | CASSFAGAETQYF
TRBD2 | TRBJ2-3 | TRBV28 | few | TGTGGAGCGGGGGCGCGAGATACGCAGTATTTT | CGAGARDTQYF
TRBD2 | TRBJ2-1 | TRBV4-2 | NA | TGTGCCAGCAGCCAAGTTCTAGCGGGAGGGTCCTACAATGAGCAGTTCTTC | CASSQVLAGGSYNEQFF
NA | TRBJ1-1 | TRBV24-1 | many | TGTGCCACCAGTGAAACCCGGGGCGCTGAAGCTTTCTTT | CATSETRGAEAFF
TRBD2 | TRBJ2-3 | TRBV7-9 | many | TGTGCCAGCAGCTTAGGCCACGGGAGGGCCGCAGATACGCAGTATTTT | CASSLGHGRAADTQYF
NA | TRBJ1-1 | TRBV12-3/TRBV12-4 | NA | TGTGCCAGCAGTTCGGAAGGGGACACTGAAGCTTTCTTT | CASSSEGDTEAFF
NA | TRBJ2-5 | TRBV6-2/TRBV6-3 | few | TGTGCCAGCCAGGGACGGATCCAAGAGACCCAGTACTTC | CASQGRIQETQYF
TRBD1 | TRBJ2-3 | TRBV5-1 | NA | TGCGCCAGCGGCGGACAGGGAGGAGATACGCAGTATTTT | CASGGQGGDTQYF
NA | TRBJ2-5 | TRBV12-3/TRBV12-4 | few | TGTGCCAGCAGTTCGCCGGGGCGGGAGACCCAGTACTTC | CASSSPGRETQYF
TRBD2 | TRBJ2-1 | TRBV28 | few | TGTGCCAGCAGTTTAGCGGGAGACTCCGCAGACGAGCAGTTCTTC | CASSLAGDSADEQFF
NA | TRBJ2-4 | TRBV4-1 | many | TGCGCCAGCAGCCAAGGGCCCGCGAACATTCAGTACTTC | CASSQGPANIQYF
NA | TRBJ1-2 | TRBV6-5 | many | TGTGCCAGCAGCGCTAGACAGGAATCTAACTATGGCTACACCTTC | CASSARQESNYGYTF
TRBD2 | TRBJ2-5 | TRBV7-9 | NA | TGTGCCAGCAGCTTAGCTAGCGGGAGTCTCGGACTTACCCAGTACTTC | CASSLASGSLGLTQYF